These 29 T cell receptor beta chains were sequenced from one sample in a study of blood T cell repertoires in COVID-19. TCRdb's table, derived via immunoSEQ multiplex PCR, lists solely in-frame clones and lacks some. This sample has about 320,000 clones; approximately 85% occur once, and the top ten carry 1.5% to 2%. The sample taken for sequencing was peripheral blood. The source of these receptors is a woman between 50 and 59 years old with acute or convalescent COVID-19.

This chain uses TRBV19 with TRBJ2-1, with D possibly being TRBD1 (7 bases). Germline CDR1 reads LNHDA; CDR2 reads SQIVND (reference sequence). Trimming removed 4 bases at V and 4 bases at J, with 20 bases between. The CDR3 runs 17 residues. The DNA of the CDR3 is TGTGCCAGTAGTAGCGGGACAGACTGGTGGGGATACAATGAGCAGTTCTTC. Protein: CASSSGTDWWGYNEQFF.

The CDR3 is CASSEIGLAGGGELFF. The CDR3 DNA is TGCGCCAGCAGTGAGATAGGACTAGCGGGAGGAGGGGAGCTGTTTTTT. The V call is TRBV10-2, the J call TRBJ2-2; 14 nucleotides match TRBD2. V gave up 2 bases and J gave up 8 bases; unmatched junction bases: 4. CDR3 size: 16 residues. Germline loops: CDR1 WSHSY, CDR2 SAAADI.

The chain uses TRBV5-4 and TRBJ2-1; D is possibly TRBD2 (5 bases). The V gene's germline CDR1 is SGHNT and CDR2 YYREEE (reference sequence). The length of the CDR3 is 12 residues. The germline V and J ends were trimmed by 4 bases and 7 bases, with 9 bases remaining between them. The CDR3 DNA is TGTGCCAGCAGCCTGAGCGGTAATGAGCAGTTCTTC. It encodes CASSLSGNEQFF.

V usage is TRBV7-2 and J usage is TRBJ2-2; 7 bases line up with TRBD1. CDR1 and CDR2 (germline): SGHTA, FQGNSA. The V segment lost 0 bases and the J segment 2 bases; nucleotides outside the gene matches: 6. This CDR3 is 17 amino acids long. CDR3 nucleotides: TGTGCCAGCAGCTTAGCCCCCGGGACAGATAACACCGGGGAGCTGTTTTTT. This sequence encodes CASSLAPGTDNTGELFF.

This rearrangement joins TRBV28 to TRBJ2-1; 10 nucleotides agree with TRBD2. V trimming: 5 bases; J trimming: 2 bases; junction bases outside the gene matches: 0. Germline CDR1 reads MDHEN; CDR2 reads SYDVKM. This CDR3 comprises 14 residues. CDR3 sequence (DNA): TGTGCCAGCAGTCTAGCGGGAGCCTACAATGAGCAGTTCTTC. It translates to CASSLAGAYNEQFF.

The chain has TRBV3-1 (or the pseudogene TRBV3-2) and TRBJ2-3, with D possibly matching TRBD2 (5 bases). The CDR3 has 16 amino acids. Trimming left V 3 bases short and J 1 base short, with 14 bases between. Germline V lookup: CDR1 LGHDT, CDR2 YNNKEL (reference sequence). The CDR3 DNA follows: TGTGCCAGCAGCCAGGCTGGAGGAGAGGGCACAGATACGCAGTATTTT. Amino acid sequence: CASSQAGGEGTDTQYF.

The chain couples TRBV28 to TRBJ2-2; D gene ambiguous. With 9 bases removed from V and 4 bases from J, the gap between germline ends came to 15 bases. The germline CDR1 and CDR2 sequences are MDHEN and SYDVKM. The CDR3 is 14 residues long. In DNA form, the CDR3 reads TGTGCCAGTTTTTCCCCTTCGGGCACCGGGGAGCTGTTTTTT. Its protein is CASFSPSGTGELFF.

CDR3 residues: CASARENYGYTF. The CDR3 DNA reads TGTGCCAGCGCTAGGGAGAACTATGGCTACACCTTC. This chain uses TRBV12-3 or TRBV12-4 with TRBJ1-2, with D uncertain. Trimming stripped 8 bases from V and 2 bases from J, with 9 bases between. CDR3 length equals 12 residues.

The V call is TRBV30, the J call TRBJ2-3; D is perhaps TRBD2 (6 bases). The germline V gene has CDR1 GTSNPN and CDR2 SVGIG (reference sequence). The CDR3 is 15 residues long. Trimming took off 2 bases at V and 0 bases at J, with 12 bases between the two ends. In nucleotides, the CDR3 is TGTGCCTGGAGTAGGGGACTGGGGAGCACAGATACGCAGTATTTT. Amino acids: CAWSRGLGSTDTQYF.

This chain joins TRBV24-1 and TRBJ2-1; 14 nucleotides line up with TRBD2. V shed 8 bases and J 9 bases; nucleotides not matched to a gene: 8. In germline, CDR1 is KGHDR, CDR2 SFDVKD. The CDR3 totals 15 residues. The CDR3 is CATITTSGRAGEQFF. The CDR3 nucleotides are TGTGCCACCATAACGACTAGCGGGAGGGCAGGTGAGCAGTTCTTC.

The rearrangement links TRBV4-1 to TRBJ1-5; D possibly corresponds to TRBD1 (6 bases). The CDR3 length is 16 residues. Germline-derived CDR1 and CDR2 are MGHRA and YSYEKL. The V gene lost 1 base and the J gene lost 5 bases, with 15 bases spanning the gap. Here the CDR3 reads CASSQVSGTRDQPQHF. In nucleotides, the CDR3 is TGCGCCAGCAGCCAAGTCTCCGGGACAAGGGATCAGCCCCAGCATTTT.

This clone was observed a single time. The chain couples TRBV19 to TRBJ2-7; perhaps TRBD2 as D (6 bases). The CDR3 runs 13 residues. V was shortened by 8 bases and J by 3 bases, with 14 bases between the two germline ends. Germline lookup yields CDR1 LNHDA and CDR2 SQIVND (reference sequence). The CDR3: CASSPNGGYEQYF. CDR3 DNA: TGTGCCAGTTCTCCGAACGGGGGCTACGAGCAGTACTTC.

This clone was picked up one time. The rearrangement links TRBV7-9 to TRBJ2-3, with TRBD2 matching over 7 bases. This CDR3 is built from 14 residues. In germline, CDR1 is SEHNR, CDR2 FQNEAQ (reference sequence). Germline trimming cut 5 bases from V and 2 bases from J; bases unmatched to any gene: 4. The CDR3 DNA is TGTGCCAGCAGCACAGCGGGGCTCACAGATACGCAGTATTTT. It translates to CASSTAGLTDTQYF.

This clone was detected many times. The CDR3 coding sequence is TGTGCCAGCAGCCAACTAACAGGCCCCACGAGGAACACTGAAGCTTTCTTT. Translation: CASSQLTGPTRNTEAFF. The chain is built from TRBV3-1 (or the pseudogene TRBV3-2) and TRBJ1-1; D possibly corresponds to TRBD1 (5 bases). This CDR3 region has 17 residues. Germline V gene sequence: CDR1 LGHDT, CDR2 YNNKEL (reference sequence). V was clipped by 2 bases and J by 1 base, with 17 bases between them.

CDR3 loop: CASSSPIVGTSGSSSISSFYEQYF. The CDR3 DNA follows: TGTGCCAGCAGTTCCCCGATTGTTGGGACTAGCGGGAGTTCCTCTATCTCGTCCTTCTACGAGCAGTACTTC. This chain connects TRBV28 to TRBJ2-7; 14 nucleotides line up with TRBD2. The trim removed 4 bases at V and 3 bases at J, leaving 29 bases unmatched. CDR3 size: 24 residues. From germline, CDR1 is MDHEN and CDR2 SYDVKM.

This rearrangement joins TRBV5-5 to TRBJ2-7, with no clear D. The germline V and J ends were trimmed by 1 base and 6 bases, with 8 bases remaining between them. There are 12 residues in the CDR3. Germline CDR1 reads SGHKS; CDR2 reads YYEKEE (reference sequence). CDR3 sequence: CASSLPPVEQYF. In nucleotides, the CDR3 is TGTGCCAGCAGCTTGCCCCCGGTCGAGCAGTACTTC.

This clone came up a few times. This chain uses TRBV10-3 with TRBJ1-1; a possible D gene is TRBD1 (5 bases). This CDR3 has 12 amino acids. Trimming removed 9 bases at V and 4 bases at J, with 12 bases between. Germline assignment: CDR1 ENHRY and CDR2 SYGVKD. This CDR3 reads CAMGGTGTEAFF. The CDR3 DNA is TGTGCCATGGGGGGGACGGGCACTGAAGCTTTCTTT.

This sequence joins TRBV5-4 and TRBJ2-3, with TRBD2 identical over 8 bases. V lost 1 base, J lost 6 bases, and 7 bases stayed unmatched. The CDR3 covers 15 residues. The germline V gene has CDR1 SGHNT and CDR2 YYREEE (reference sequence). The DNA of the CDR3 is TGTGCCAGCAGCTTGTGGCTAGCGGGTGCGGATACGCAGTATTTT. This gives the protein CASSLWLAGADTQYF.

V and J are TRBV27 and TRBJ1-1, with D possibly being TRBD1 (6 bases). Between the trimmed V and J ends, which lost 5 bases and 10 bases, there was a span of 20 bases. CDR3 length: 14 amino acids. CDR1 is MNHEY, CDR2 SMNVEV, per germline (reference sequence). CDR3 sequence: CASSMAGDIGGAFF. As DNA, the CDR3 is TGTGCCAGCAGTATGGCCGGGGACATTGGGGGAGCTTTCTTT.

The chain recombines TRBV5-1 with TRBJ2-2; 7 positions agree with TRBD1. CDR3 length: 14 residues. The germline V gene has CDR1 SGHRS and CDR2 YFSETQ. Losses at the gene ends were 8 bases for V and 3 bases for J; bases not matched to a gene: 7. In nucleotides, the CDR3 is TGCGCCAGTACCGACAGGGTCGACACCGGGGAGCTGTTTTTT. It codes for CASTDRVDTGELFF.

The chain carries TRBV9 and TRBJ2-7; a possible D gene is TRBD1 (6 bases). Germline CDR1 and CDR2: SGDLS and YYNGEE. Trimming removed 4 bases at V and 0 bases at J, with 14 bases between. This CDR3 spans 15 amino acids. CDR3 protein: CASSPRTDLSYEQYF. The CDR3, as DNA: TGTGCCAGCAGCCCCCGGACAGACCTCTCCTACGAGCAGTACTTC.

A few counts support this clone. V and J are TRBV7-3 and TRBJ1-1; D perhaps matches TRBD1 (5 bases). V gave up 1 base and J gave up 0 bases, with 18 bases separating them. The CDR3 is made up of 18 amino acids. From germline, CDR1 is SGHTA and CDR2 FQGTGA. The CDR3 bases are TGTGCCAGCAGCTTAAATGGCGGCAGGGTATACATGAACACTGAAGCTTTCTTT. Translated, it gives CASSLNGGRVYMNTEAFF.

The rearrangement links TRBV28 to TRBJ2-7; 11 bases agree with TRBD2. With V trimmed by 6 bases and J by 2 bases, 6 bases remained unmatched. This CDR3 spans 15 amino acids. Germline V gene lookup returns CDR1 MDHEN and CDR2 SYDVKM. The CDR3 nucleotides are TGTGCCAGCAGCTCCCCGGGACTAGCGGCCTACGAGCAGTACTTC. The encoded protein is CASSSPGLAAYEQYF. Full variable domain (remainder filled in from reference TRBV28 and TRBJ2-7): DVKVTQSSRYLVKRTGEKVFLECVQDMDHENMFWYRQDPGLGLRLIYFSYDVKMKEKGDIPEGYSVSREKKERFSLILESASTNQTSMYLCASSSPGLAAYEQYFGPGTRLTVT.

This chain connects TRBV7-9 to TRBJ2-7; D unresolved. Germline values: CDR1 SEHNR, CDR2 FQNEAQ (reference sequence). V was shortened by 3 bases and J by 3 bases, with 12 bases between the two germline ends. The CDR3 extends over 14 amino acids. The CDR3 sequence: CASSFHGRFYEQYF. The CDR3 DNA reads TGTGCCAGCAGCTTTCATGGTAGATTCTACGAGCAGTACTTC.

This clone has just a few counts. The chain is built from TRBV27 and TRBJ2-1, with a weak D call TRBD2 (7 bases). V was cut by 3 bases and J by 9 bases, with 15 bases left in between. The CDR3 sequence is 14 residues long. Germline loops: CDR1 MNHEY, CDR2 SMNVEV (reference sequence). CDR3 loop: CASSLIGGGSEQFF. CDR3 in DNA: TGTGCCAGCAGTTTGATCGGGGGCGGGAGTGAGCAGTTCTTC.

V usage is TRBV28 and J usage is TRBJ2-7, with 7 bases lining up with TRBD2. Unmatched junction bases numbered 9, after V lost 5 bases and J lost 2 bases. Germline CDR1 is MDHEN and CDR2 is SYDVKM. This CDR3 comprises 15 residues. In DNA, the CDR3 is TGTGCCAGCAGTGCCGGGGGGAGGAGGACCTACGAGCAGTACTTC. This sequence encodes CASSAGGRRTYEQYF.

This clone has a handful of counts. CDR3: CASSYLGGRATGANVLTF. For the CDR3, the DNA is TGTGCCAGCAGCTACCTGGGCGGGAGGGCGACTGGGGCCAACGTCCTGACTTTC. The rearrangement links TRBV7-9 to TRBJ2-6, with 9 bases that match TRBD2. Unmatched junction bases numbered 9, after V lost 4 bases and J lost 2 bases. CDR3 size: 18 residues. CDR1 and CDR2 from the germline V gene are SEHNR and FQNEAQ (reference sequence).

The chain links TRBV7-2 to TRBJ2-7; no clear D. Per germline, CDR1 SGHTA and CDR2 FQGNSA. The CDR3 loop spans 15 amino acids. V lost 3 bases, J lost 0 bases, and 12 bases lay in between. The chain's CDR3 is CASSLSPFVSYEQYF. The CDR3 nucleotides read TGTGCCAGCAGCTTGAGCCCGTTCGTCTCCTACGAGCAGTACTTC. Variable domain in full (rest from reference TRBV7-2 and TRBJ2-7): GAGVSQSPSNKVTEKGKDVELRCDPISGHTALYWYRQSLGQGLEFLIYFQGNSAPDKSGLPSDRFSAERTGGSVSTLTIQRTQQEDSAVYLCASSLSPFVSYEQYFGPGTRLTVT.

The chain links TRBV18 to TRBJ2-3, with D possibly being TRBD1 (5 bases). The ends were cut back, 0 bases at V and 0 bases at J, with 10 bases in the middle. Germline V gene sequence: CDR1 KGHSH, CDR2 LQKENI. CDR3 length: 16 residues. This CDR3 reads CASSPPTALSTDTQYF. CDR3 nucleotide sequence: TGTGCCAGCTCACCACCGACAGCCCTTAGCACAGATACGCAGTATTTT.